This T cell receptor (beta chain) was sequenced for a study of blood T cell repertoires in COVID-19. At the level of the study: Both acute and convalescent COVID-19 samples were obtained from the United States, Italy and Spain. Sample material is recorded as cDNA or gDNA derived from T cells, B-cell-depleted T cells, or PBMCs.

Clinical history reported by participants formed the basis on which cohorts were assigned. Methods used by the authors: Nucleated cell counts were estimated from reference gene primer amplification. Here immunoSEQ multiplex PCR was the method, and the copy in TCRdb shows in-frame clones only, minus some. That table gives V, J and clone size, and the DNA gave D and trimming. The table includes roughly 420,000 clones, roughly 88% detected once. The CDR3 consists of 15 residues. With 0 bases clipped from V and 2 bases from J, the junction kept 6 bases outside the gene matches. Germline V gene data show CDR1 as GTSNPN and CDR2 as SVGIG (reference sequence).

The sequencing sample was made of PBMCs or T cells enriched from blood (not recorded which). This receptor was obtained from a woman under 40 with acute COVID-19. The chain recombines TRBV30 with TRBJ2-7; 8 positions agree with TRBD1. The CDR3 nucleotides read TGTGCCTGGAGTGTAGTGGCAGGGGGCACCTACGAGCAGTACTTC. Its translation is CAWSVVAGGTYEQYF. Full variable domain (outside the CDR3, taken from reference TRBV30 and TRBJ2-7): SQTIHQWPATLVQPVGSPLSLECTVEGTSNPNLYWYRQAAGRGLQLLFYSVGIGQISSEVPQNLSASRPQDRQFILSSKKLLLSDSGFYLCAWSVVAGGTYEQYFGPGTRLTVT.